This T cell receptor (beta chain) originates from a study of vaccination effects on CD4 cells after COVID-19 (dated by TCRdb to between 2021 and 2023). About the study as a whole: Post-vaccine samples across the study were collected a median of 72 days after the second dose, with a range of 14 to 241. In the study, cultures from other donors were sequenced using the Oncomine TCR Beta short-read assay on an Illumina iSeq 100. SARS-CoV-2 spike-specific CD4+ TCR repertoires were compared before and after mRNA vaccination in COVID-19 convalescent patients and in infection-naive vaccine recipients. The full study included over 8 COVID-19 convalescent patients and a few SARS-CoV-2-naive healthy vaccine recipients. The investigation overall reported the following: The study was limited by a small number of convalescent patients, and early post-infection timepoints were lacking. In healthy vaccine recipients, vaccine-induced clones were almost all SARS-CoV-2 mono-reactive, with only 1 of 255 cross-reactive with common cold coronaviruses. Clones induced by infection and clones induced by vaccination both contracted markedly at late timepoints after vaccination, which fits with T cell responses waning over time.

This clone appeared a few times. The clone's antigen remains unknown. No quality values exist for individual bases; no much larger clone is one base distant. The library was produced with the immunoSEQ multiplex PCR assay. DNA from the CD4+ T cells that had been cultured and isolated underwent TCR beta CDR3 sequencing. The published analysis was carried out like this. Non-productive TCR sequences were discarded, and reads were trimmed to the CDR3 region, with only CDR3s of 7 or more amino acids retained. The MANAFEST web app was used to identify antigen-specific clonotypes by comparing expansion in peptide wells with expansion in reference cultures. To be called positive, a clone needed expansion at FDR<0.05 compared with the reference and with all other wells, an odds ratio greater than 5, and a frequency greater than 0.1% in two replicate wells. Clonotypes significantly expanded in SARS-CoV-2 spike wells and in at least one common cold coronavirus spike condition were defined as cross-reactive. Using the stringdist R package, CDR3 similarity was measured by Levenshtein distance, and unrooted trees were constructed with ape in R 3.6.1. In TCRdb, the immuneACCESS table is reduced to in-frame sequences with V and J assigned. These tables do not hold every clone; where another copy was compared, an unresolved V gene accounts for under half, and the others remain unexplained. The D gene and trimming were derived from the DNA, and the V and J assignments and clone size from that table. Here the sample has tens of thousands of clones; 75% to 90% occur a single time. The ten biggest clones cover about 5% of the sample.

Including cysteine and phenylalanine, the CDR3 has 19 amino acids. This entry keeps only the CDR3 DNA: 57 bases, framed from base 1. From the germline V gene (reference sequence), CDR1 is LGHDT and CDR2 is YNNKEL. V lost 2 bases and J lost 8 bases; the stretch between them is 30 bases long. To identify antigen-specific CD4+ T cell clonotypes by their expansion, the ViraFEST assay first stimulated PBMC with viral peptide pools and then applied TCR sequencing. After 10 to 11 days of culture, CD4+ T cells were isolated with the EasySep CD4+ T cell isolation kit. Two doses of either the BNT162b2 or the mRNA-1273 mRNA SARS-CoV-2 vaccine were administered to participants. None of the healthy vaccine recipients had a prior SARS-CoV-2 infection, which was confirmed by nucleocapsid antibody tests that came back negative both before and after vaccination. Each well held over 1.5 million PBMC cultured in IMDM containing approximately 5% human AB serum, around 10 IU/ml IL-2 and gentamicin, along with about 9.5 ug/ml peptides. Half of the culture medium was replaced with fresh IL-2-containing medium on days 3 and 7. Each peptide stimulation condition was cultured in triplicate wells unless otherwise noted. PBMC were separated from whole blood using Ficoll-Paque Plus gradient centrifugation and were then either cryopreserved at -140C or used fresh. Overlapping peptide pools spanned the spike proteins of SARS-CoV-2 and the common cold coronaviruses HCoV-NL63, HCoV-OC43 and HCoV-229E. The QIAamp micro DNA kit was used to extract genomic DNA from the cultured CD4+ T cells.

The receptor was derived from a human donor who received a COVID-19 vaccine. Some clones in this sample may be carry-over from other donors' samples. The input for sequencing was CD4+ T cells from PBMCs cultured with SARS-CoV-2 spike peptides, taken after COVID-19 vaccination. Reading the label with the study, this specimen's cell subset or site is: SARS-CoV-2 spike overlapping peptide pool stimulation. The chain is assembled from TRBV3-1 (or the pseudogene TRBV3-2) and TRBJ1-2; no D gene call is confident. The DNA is TGTGCCAGCAGCCAAACCTATCAAAACACCGTTGTCTCCCGGGAGGGCTACACCTTC. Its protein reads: CASSQTYQNTVVSREGYTF.